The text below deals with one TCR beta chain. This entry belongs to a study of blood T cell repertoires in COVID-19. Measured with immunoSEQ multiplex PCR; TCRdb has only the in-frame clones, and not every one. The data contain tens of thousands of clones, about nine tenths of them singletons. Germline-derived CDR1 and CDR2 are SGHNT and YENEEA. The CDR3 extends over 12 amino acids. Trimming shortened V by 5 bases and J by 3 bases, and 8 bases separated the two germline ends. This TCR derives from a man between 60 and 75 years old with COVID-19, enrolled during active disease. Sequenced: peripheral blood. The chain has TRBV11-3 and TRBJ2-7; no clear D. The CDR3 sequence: CASSPGGYEQYF. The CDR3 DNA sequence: TGTGCCAGCAGCCCCGGCGGCTACGAGCAGTACTTC.